Sequencing of this T cell receptor (beta chain) was carried out in a study of cytomegalovirus exposure and HLA in healthy donors. The germline CDR1 and CDR2 sequences are ENHRY and SYGVKD. The CDR3 is made up of 13 amino acids. Trimming left V 3 bases short and J 4 bases short, with 7 bases between. Concerning this clone: The antigen is unknown.

The primer mix had 60 Vbeta and 13 Jbeta primers. Clones were read by immunoSEQ multiplex PCR, and TCRdb kept only the in-frame ones, dropping some. The repertoire has 150,000 to 200,000 clones, 84% of them found once; the top ten carry roughly 0.38%. Whole-study findings and limits: 87-base-pair reads could not separate some V segments, including TRBV6-2 and TRBV6-3. In a later analysis, parvovirus B19, influenza, CMV and Epstein-Barr virus appeared linked to several top co-occurrence clusters. While the bulk of TCR sequences proved rare, some public TCRs turned up in many donors.

This cohort consisted of healthy bone marrow donors. Sample: PBMCs. The V and J genes are TRBV10-3 and TRBJ1-5; weak D call: TRBD1 (6 bases). The clonotype was recovered from a boy between 2 and 15 years old in good health and CMV-seronegative. The CDR3: CAISEGGNQPQHF. CDR3 DNA sequence: TGTGCCATCAGTGAAGGGGGAAATCAGCCCCAGCATTTT.